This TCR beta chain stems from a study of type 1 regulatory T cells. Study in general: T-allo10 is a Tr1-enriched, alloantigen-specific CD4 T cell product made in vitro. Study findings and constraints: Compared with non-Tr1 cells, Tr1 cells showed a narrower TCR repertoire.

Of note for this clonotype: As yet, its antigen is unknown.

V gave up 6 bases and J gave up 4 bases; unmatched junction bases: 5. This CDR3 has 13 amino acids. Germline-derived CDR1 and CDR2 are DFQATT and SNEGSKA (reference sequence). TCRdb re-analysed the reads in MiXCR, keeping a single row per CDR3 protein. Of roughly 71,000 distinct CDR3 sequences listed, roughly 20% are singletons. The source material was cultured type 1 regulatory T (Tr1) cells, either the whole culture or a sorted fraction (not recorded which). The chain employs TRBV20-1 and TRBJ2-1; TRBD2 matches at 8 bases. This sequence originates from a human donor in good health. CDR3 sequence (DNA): TGCAGTGCACCCCTAGCGGGTTACAATGAGCAGTTCTTC. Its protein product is CSAPLAGYNEQFF.